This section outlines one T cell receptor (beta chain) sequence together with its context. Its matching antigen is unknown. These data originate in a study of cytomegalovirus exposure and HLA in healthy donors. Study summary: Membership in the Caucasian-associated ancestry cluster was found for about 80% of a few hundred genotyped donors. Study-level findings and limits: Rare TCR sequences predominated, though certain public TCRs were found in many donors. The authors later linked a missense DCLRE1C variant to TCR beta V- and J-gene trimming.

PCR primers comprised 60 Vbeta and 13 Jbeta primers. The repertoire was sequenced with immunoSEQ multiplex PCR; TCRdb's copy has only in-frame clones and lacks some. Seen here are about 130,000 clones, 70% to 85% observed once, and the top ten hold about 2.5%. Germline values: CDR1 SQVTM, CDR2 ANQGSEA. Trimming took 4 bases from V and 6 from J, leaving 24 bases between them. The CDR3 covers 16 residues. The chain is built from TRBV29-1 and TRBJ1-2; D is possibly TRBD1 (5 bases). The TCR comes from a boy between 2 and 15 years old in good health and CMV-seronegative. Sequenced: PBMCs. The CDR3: CSVVVSTGGKWDGYTF. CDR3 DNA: TGCAGCGTTGTGGTCTCAACCGGGGGGAAATGGGATGGCTACACCTTC.